The 26 T cell receptor beta chains reported below all come from one sample, sequenced in a study of T-cell memory formation after mild COVID-19. From the 5' RACE reads, TCRdb called clonotypes with MiXCR, one entry per CDR3 protein. This table has under 550,000 distinct CDR3 sequences, approximately 19% appearing once. Sequencing was done on a sample of PBMCs or a T cell subset sorted from them (not recorded which). The receptors originated from a man in his late teens or twenties who had mild COVID-19 (a few samples of this study predate the infection). Cell type and time point are not known.

The V call is TRBV15, the J call TRBJ2-1, with D possibly TRBD1 on 6 matching bases. The V end was cut by 6 bases, the J end by 1 base, with 10 bases between. Germline CDR1 LNHNV, CDR2 YYDKDF (reference sequence). The length of the CDR3 is 14 residues. CDR3 protein: CATSYRESYNEQFF. As DNA, the CDR3 is TGTGCCACCAGTTACAGGGAATCCTACAATGAGCAGTTCTTC.

To note about this clonotype: Relative to the germline gene, one junction end is altered; a read error may explain this. The chain joins TRBV5-1 to TRBJ2-7; D perhaps matches TRBD1 (5 bases). The CDR3 has 14 amino acids. The germline gives CDR1 SGHRS, CDR2 YFSETQ. CDR3 amino acids: CARSLDWGSGEQYF. The CDR3 bases are TGCGCCAGAAGCTTGGATTGGGGCTCTGGGGAGCAGTACTTC.

V and J are TRBV6-2 or TRBV6-3 and TRBJ1-2; D gene ambiguous. Germline V lookup: CDR1 MNHEY, CDR2 SVGEGT. V shed 2 bases and J shed 4 bases, with 5 bases lying between them. This CDR3 has 12 residues. The CDR3 coding sequence is TGTGCCAGCAGTTACACCCCCTATGGCTACACCTTC. Its protein is CASSYTPYGYTF.

The chain has TRBV7-9 and TRBJ1-4; D ambiguous. Germline values: CDR1 SEHNR, CDR2 FQNEAQ (reference sequence). Trimming removed 3 bases at V and 8 bases at J, with 16 bases between. The CDR3 totals 15 residues. As DNA, the CDR3 is TGTGCCAGCAGCTTTGGGCAGGTCCTTACGGAAAAACTGTTTTTT. It translates to CASSFGQVLTEKLFF.

The chain recombines TRBV7-2 with TRBJ1-6; 9 positions agree with TRBD1. CDR3 length: 16 residues. The ends lost 6 bases at V and 10 bases at J; junction bases unmatched: 13. In germline, CDR1 is SGHTA, CDR2 FQGNSA. CDR3 protein: CASRGTGQGRRSPLHF. The CDR3 bases are TGTGCCAGCAGGGGAACGGGACAGGGTAGGAGGTCACCCCTCCACTTT.

The rearrangement links TRBV7-7 to TRBJ2-2; D is undetermined. Germline lookup yields CDR1 SSHAT and CDR2 FNYEAQ (reference sequence). This CDR3 region has 13 residues. Between the trimmed V and J ends, which lost 5 bases and 4 bases, there was a span of 8 bases. Written as DNA, the CDR3 is TGTGCCAGCAGCGCGTGGGGCACCGGGGAGCTGTTTTTT. Translating it yields CASSAWGTGELFF.

This clonotype was detected many times. Written as DNA, the CDR3 is TGTGCCAGCAGTTTGAGGACAGGGGGTGGCTACACCTTC. Its protein product is CASSLRTGGGYTF. J is TRBJ1-2 and V is TRBV28; 10 positions agree with TRBD1. CDR3 length: 13 residues. Germline trimming cut 3 bases from V and 7 bases from J; bases unmatched to any gene: 2. Germline-derived CDR1 and CDR2 are MDHEN and SYDVKM.

For this clonotype: Sequence at one end of the junction differs from germline and may be a read error. This chain uses TRBV20-1 with TRBJ2-5; no reliable D call. The germline V gene encodes CDR1 DFQATT and CDR2 SNEGSKA (reference sequence). This CDR3 has 9 residues. CDR3 protein: CSADPRRGF. The CDR3 DNA is TGCAGTGCTGATCCCCGAAGAGGTTTC.

The chain carries TRBV13 and TRBJ2-7, with TRBD2 identical over 9 bases. Germline loops: CDR1 PRHDT, CDR2 FYEKMQ (reference sequence). The CDR3 has 16 amino acids. With V trimmed by 6 bases and J by 0 bases, 9 bases remained unmatched. CDR3 in DNA: TGTGCCAGCAGTTCTCCGGGACTAGCCTTCTCCTACGAGCAGTACTTC. Translation gives CASSSPGLAFSYEQYF.

This clonotype was observed a handful of times. This chain joins TRBV7-3 and TRBJ2-2, with D perhaps matching TRBD1 (5 bases). Germline V gene data show CDR1 as SGHTA and CDR2 as FQGTGA. With 5 bases removed from V and 4 bases from J, the gap between germline ends came to 14 bases. The CDR3 runs 15 residues. The DNA of the CDR3 is TGTGCCAGCAGCCAGACCAGGGATGGCACCGGGGAGCTGTTTTTT. Its protein is CASSQTRDGTGELFF.

This chain uses TRBV4-3 with TRBJ2-5, with TRBD2 matching over 8 bases. Germline V gene sequence: CDR1 LGHNA, CDR2 YSLEER. Unmatched junction bases numbered 12, after V lost 6 bases and J lost 3 bases. CDR3 length: 16 amino acids. The CDR3 reads CASSSGRAGGKETQYF. CDR3 bases: TGCGCCAGCAGTTCCGGCCGCGCGGGGGGCAAAGAGACCCAGTACTTC.

This clonotype was picked up many times. V is TRBV20-1 and J is TRBJ2-3, with 8 bases matching TRBD2. J lost 6 bases, V lost 8 bases, and 7 bases had no gene match. Germline CDR1 and CDR2: DFQATT and SNEGSKA (reference sequence). CDR3 size: 12 residues. The CDR3 coding sequence is TGCAGTTCACATAGCGGGGTGGATACGCAGTATTTT. It translates to CSSHSGVDTQYF.

V gene TRBV25-1 combines with J gene TRBJ2-3; 9 bases line up with TRBD2. This CDR3 is 14 amino acids long. Germline V gene sequence: CDR1 MGHDK, CDR2 SYGVNS. Trimming at V came to 9 bases and at J to 2 bases, leaving 6 bases not matched to a gene. The CDR3 loop is CARMTSGDTDTQYF. CDR3 DNA: TGTGCCAGGATGACTAGCGGTGACACAGATACGCAGTATTTT.

This clonotype appeared many times. The rearrangement uses TRBV11-3 and TRBJ2-7, with 12 bases lining up with TRBD2. This CDR3 spans 17 amino acids. With V trimmed by 5 bases and J by 3 bases, 11 bases remained unmatched. The germline V gene encodes CDR1 SGHNT and CDR2 YENEEA. The CDR3 here is CASSHGLAGGPGYEQYF. The CDR3 coding sequence is TGTGCCAGCAGCCACGGCCTAGCGGGAGGGCCAGGCTACGAGCAGTACTTC. The full variable domain, completed using reference TRBV11-3 and TRBJ2-7, is EAGVVQSPRYKIIEKKQPVAFWCNPISGHNTLYWYLQNLGQGPELLIRYENEEAVDDSQLPKDRFSAERLKGVDSTLKIQPAELGDSAVYLCASSHGLAGGPGYEQYFGPGTRLTVT.

This clonotype was seen a few times. This sequence joins TRBV20-1 and TRBJ2-1; D is unresolved. This CDR3 is 14 amino acids long. Germline-derived CDR1 and CDR2 are DFQATT and SNEGSKA (reference sequence). V was clipped by 6 bases and J by 4 bases, with 16 bases between them. The CDR3 here is CSAATLGSYNEQFF. CDR3 DNA: TGCAGTGCCGCTACTTTGGGCTCATACAATGAGCAGTTCTTC.

The rearrangement joins TRBV11-2 to TRBJ2-3, with a possible D match to TRBD1 (6 bases). This CDR3 contains 15 residues. Looked up from germline, CDR1 is SGHAT and CDR2 is FQNNGV. V was trimmed by 3 bases and J by 1 base, leaving 11 bases between them. This CDR3 reads CASSFEGVRTDTQYF. The DNA of the CDR3 is TGTGCCAGCAGCTTTGAGGGGGTACGCACAGATACGCAGTATTTT.

The rearrangement uses TRBV29-1 and TRBJ1-4, with a tentative D call TRBD1 (6 bases). Germline CDR1 is SQVTM and CDR2 is ANQGSEA. The CDR3 totals 13 residues. V was clipped by 4 bases and J by 8 bases, with 14 bases between them. CDR3 residues: CSVGPGAEEKLFF. CDR3 coding DNA: TGCAGCGTTGGACCAGGGGCAGAAGAAAAACTGTTTTTT.

The chain uses TRBV10-3 and TRBJ1-1; 8 nucleotides align to TRBD1. This CDR3 is built from 14 residues. Germline lookup yields CDR1 ENHRY and CDR2 SYGVKD. With V trimmed by 6 bases and J by 6 bases, 9 bases remained unmatched. CDR3: CAISMDREVAEAFF. The CDR3 coding sequence is TGTGCCATCAGCATGGACAGGGAGGTCGCTGAAGCTTTCTTT.

This clonotype showed up just a few times. The chain combines TRBV7-2 with TRBJ2-5; 11 nucleotides agree with TRBD2. V lost 5 bases to trimming and J lost 5 bases; unmatched junction nucleotides: 7. The germline V gene encodes CDR1 SGHTA and CDR2 FQGNSA. The CDR3 has 15 amino acids. DNA for the CDR3: TGTGCCAGCAGCGACCCTAGCGGGGGGCGTGAGACCCAGTACTTC. This encodes CASSDPSGGRETQYF.

The chain recombines TRBV5-1 with TRBJ2-3; 14 bases match TRBD2. Germline lookup yields CDR1 SGHRS and CDR2 YFSETQ. This CDR3 comprises 14 residues. V trimming: 5 bases; J trimming: 7 bases; junction bases outside the gene matches: 3. CDR3 sequence: CASRTSGGANTQYF. CDR3 nucleotides: TGCGCCAGCAGGACTAGCGGGGGGGCGAATACGCAGTATTTT.

CDR3 sequence reads: CASSQQTGGSTDTQYF. DNA for the CDR3: TGTGCCAGCTCGCAACAGACAGGGGGGAGCACAGATACGCAGTATTTT. This rearrangement joins TRBV18 to TRBJ2-3; 9 bases are shared with TRBD1. This CDR3 has 16 amino acids. CDR1 and CDR2 from the germline V gene are KGHSH and LQKENI. The V and J ends lost 6 bases and 0 bases, in that order; junction bases with no gene match: 7.

This clonotype has more than one count but fewer than ten. This chain uses TRBV7-2 with TRBJ1-2; D gene uncertain. The germline CDR1 and CDR2 sequences are SGHTA and FQGNSA. V was clipped by 3 bases and J by 6 bases, with 11 bases between them. The CDR3 covers 13 residues. The chain's CDR3 is CASSFGNHHGYTF. The CDR3 bases are TGTGCCAGCAGCTTTGGCAACCATCATGGCTACACCTTC.

Worth noting for this clonotype: An end of the junction does not agree with germline; a read error may underlie this. The V call is TRBV20-1, the J call TRBJ1-1; TRBD1 agrees at 9 bases. The CDR3 loop spans 9 amino acids. Per germline, CDR1 DFQATT and CDR2 SNEGSKA (reference sequence). CDR3 residues: CSARAGQGF. CDR3 DNA: TGCAGTGCTAGGGCGGGACAGGGCTTT.

The rearrangement uses TRBV6-1 and TRBJ2-7; a possible D gene is TRBD1 (5 bases). The CDR3 totals 14 residues. Trimming stripped 4 bases from V and 7 bases from J, with 17 bases between. Germline loops: CDR1 MNHNS, CDR2 SASEGT. The CDR3 DNA follows: TGTGCCAGCAGTGTTGACAGTGCCCTGAGTGAGCAGTACGTC. Protein product: CASSVDSALSEQYV.

This chain uses TRBV3-1 with TRBJ2-3, with D unresolved. V dropped 2 bases and J dropped 6 bases, with 9 bases sitting between them. The germline gives CDR1 LGHDT, CDR2 YNNKEL (reference sequence). The CDR3 consists of 13 residues. This CDR3 is CASSQSPGDTQYF. In DNA form, the CDR3 reads TGTGCCAGCAGCCAATCTCCGGGCGATACGCAGTATTTT.

This clonotype occurred a few times. This chain links TRBV29-1 with TRBJ2-3; TRBD2 is a possible D gene (5 bases). Germline V gene data show CDR1 as SQVTM and CDR2 as ANQGSEA. Between the trimmed V and J ends, which lost 3 bases and 6 bases, there was a span of 22 bases. This CDR3 contains 16 residues. The CDR3 region has the DNA TGCAGCGTTGATCCGTGGGCCGAGGGTGATTTGGATACGCAGTATTTT. It codes for CSVDPWAEGDLDTQYF.